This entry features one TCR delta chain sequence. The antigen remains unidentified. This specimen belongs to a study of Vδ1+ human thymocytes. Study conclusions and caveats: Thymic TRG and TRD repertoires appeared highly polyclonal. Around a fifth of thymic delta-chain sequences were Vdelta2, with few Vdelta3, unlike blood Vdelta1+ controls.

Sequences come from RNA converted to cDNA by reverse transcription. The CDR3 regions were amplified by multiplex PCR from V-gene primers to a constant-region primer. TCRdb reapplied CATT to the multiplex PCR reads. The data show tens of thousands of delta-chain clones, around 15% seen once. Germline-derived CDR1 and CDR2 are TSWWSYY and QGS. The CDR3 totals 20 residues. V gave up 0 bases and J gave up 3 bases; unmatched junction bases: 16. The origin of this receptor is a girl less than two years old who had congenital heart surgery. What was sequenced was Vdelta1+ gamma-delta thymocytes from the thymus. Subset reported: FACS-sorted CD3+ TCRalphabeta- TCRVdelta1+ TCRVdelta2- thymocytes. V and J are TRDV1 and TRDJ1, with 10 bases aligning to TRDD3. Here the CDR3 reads CALGELAKLGDAGGSDKLIF. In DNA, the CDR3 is TGTGCTCTTGGGGAACTGGCCAAACTGGGGGATGCGGGGGGATCCGATAAACTCATCTTT.